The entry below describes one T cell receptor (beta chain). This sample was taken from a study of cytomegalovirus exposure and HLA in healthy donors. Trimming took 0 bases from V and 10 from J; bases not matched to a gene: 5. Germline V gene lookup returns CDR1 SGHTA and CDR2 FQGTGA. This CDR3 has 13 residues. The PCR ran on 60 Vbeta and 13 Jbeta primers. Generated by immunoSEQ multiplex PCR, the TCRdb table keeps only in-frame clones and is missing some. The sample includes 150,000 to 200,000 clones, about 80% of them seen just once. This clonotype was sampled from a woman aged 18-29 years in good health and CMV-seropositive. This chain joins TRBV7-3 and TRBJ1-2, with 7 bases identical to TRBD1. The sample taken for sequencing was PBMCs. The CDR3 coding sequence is TGTGCCAGCAGCTTAACTATGACAGGGCCCTACACCTTC. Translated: CASSLTMTGPYTF. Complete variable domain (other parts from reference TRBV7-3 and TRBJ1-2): GAGVSQTPSNKVTEKGKYVELRCDPISGHTALYWYRQSLGQGPEFLIYFQGTGAADDSGLPNDRFFAVRPEGSVSTLKIQRTERGDSAVYLCASSLTMTGPYTFGSGTRLTVV.